The entry that follows covers one T cell receptor beta chain sequence. Its antigen is undetermined. Extracted from the samples, RNA was reverse transcribed into cDNA to serve as the sequencing template. Clones were read by immunoSEQ multiplex PCR, and TCRdb kept only the in-frame ones, dropping some. The sample shows 160,000 or so clones, about 72% of them seen only once. CDR1 and CDR2 from the germline V gene are SQVTM and ANQGSEA. The CDR3 runs to 19 residues. Between the trimmed V and J ends, which lost 6 bases and 5 bases, there was a span of 34 bases. These data belong to a study of CD8+ T cells in alopecia areata. General study findings and limits: Affected lesional scalp, above all in alopecia totalis/universalis, was more clonal than normal scalp.

The sequencing used CD8+ T cells sorted from blood, collected at week 0. This TCR was recovered from a human donor with alopecia areata. The gene calls are TRBV29-1 and TRBJ2-5; no definite D call. The DNA of the CDR3 is TGCAGCGTCCGAGCCATGATTCGGGTTGGACCGGGTGTAGAGGAGACCCAGTACTTC. It encodes CSVRAMIRVGPGVEETQYF.